This T cell receptor beta chain stems from a study of T cells after yellow fever vaccination. The wider study: When fractions had low cell numbers, they were prepared with SMART-Seq v4 Ultra Low Input. The study's findings and limits: Clonotypes shared by both compartments, CD4 and CD8, made up a small share. Reappearance after the booster was observed for most primary-vaccination clones (roughly 95% CD4, about 85% CD8).

5'RACE template switching added a universal primer site and UMIs to TCR cDNA. Each CDR3 protein is one row after TCRdb ran MiXCR on the 5' RACE reads. The table lists some 160,000 distinct CDR3 sequences, around 9% of them singletons, with roughly a third in the top ten. The germline V and J ends were trimmed by 5 bases and 6 bases, with 9 bases remaining between them. The CDR3 has 12 residues. Germline-derived CDR1 and CDR2 are MNHEY and SVGEGT. This clonotype turned up a few times. The target antigen is unknown. The clonotype originates from a man aged 18 to 29 who received the YFV17D yellow fever vaccine. Specimen: CD8+ T cells sorted from PBMCs, collected 45 days after the yellow fever booster vaccination. The chain combines TRBV6-2 or TRBV6-3 with TRBJ2-3; D remains unclear. CDR3 loop: CASSHVMDTQYF. Written as DNA, the CDR3 is TGTGCCAGCAGTCACGTGATGGATACGCAGTATTTT.